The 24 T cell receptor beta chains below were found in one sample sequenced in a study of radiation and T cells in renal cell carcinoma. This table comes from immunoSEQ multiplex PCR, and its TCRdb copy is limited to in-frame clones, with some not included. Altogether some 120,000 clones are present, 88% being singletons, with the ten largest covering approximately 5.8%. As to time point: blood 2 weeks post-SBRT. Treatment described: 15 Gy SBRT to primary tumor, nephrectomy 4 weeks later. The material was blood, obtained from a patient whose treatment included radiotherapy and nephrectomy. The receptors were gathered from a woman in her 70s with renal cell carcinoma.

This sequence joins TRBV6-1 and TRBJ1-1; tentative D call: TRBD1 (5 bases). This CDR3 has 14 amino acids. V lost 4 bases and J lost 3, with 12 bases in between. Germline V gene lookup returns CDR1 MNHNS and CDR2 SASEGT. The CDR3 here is CASSAGSVDTEAFF. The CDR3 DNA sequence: TGTGCCAGCAGTGCAGGGTCGGTGGACACTGAAGCTTTCTTT.

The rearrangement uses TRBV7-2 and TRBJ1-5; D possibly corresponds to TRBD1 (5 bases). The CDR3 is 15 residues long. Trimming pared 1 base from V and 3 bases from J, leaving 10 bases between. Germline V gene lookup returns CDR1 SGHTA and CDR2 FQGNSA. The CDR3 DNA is TGTGCCAGCAGCTTAGTCGGGGGAACCAATCAGCCCCAGCATTTT. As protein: CASSLVGGTNQPQHF.

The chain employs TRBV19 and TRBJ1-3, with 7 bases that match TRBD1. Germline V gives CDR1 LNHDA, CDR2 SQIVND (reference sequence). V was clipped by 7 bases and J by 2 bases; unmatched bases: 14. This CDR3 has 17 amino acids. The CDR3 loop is CASTSTGSSYTGNTIYF. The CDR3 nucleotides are TGTGCCAGTACCTCGACAGGGTCAAGTTATACTGGAAACACCATATATTTT. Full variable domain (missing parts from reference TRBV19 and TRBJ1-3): DGGITQSPKYLFRKEGQNVTLSCEQNLNHDAMYWYRQDPGQGLRLIYYSQIVNDFQKGDIAEGYSVSREKKESFPLTVTSAQKNPTAFYLCASTSTGSSYTGNTIYFGEGSWLTVV.

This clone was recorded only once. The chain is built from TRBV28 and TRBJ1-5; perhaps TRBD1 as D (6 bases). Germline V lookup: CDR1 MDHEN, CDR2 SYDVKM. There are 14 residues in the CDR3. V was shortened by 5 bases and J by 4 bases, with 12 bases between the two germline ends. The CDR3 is CASSSEQGNQPQHF. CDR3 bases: TGTGCCAGCAGTAGTGAACAGGGTAATCAGCCCCAGCATTTT.

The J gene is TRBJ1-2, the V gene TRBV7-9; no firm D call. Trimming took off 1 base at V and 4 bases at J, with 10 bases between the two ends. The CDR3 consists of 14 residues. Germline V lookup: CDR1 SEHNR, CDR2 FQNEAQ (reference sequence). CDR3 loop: CASSLEVDAYGYTF. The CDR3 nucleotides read TGTGCCAGCAGCTTAGAAGTAGACGCCTATGGCTACACCTTC.

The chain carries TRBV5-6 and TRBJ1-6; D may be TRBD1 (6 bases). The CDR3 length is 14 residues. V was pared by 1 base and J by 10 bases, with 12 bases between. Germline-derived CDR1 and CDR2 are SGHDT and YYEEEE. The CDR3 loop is CASSLTGPGSPLHF. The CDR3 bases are TGTGCCAGCAGCTTGACAGGGCCGGGGTCACCCCTCCACTTT.

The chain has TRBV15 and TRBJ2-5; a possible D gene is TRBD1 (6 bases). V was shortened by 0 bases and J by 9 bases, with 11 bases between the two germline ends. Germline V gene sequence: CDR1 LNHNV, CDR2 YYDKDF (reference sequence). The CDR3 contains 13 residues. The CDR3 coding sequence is TGTGCCACCAGCAGAGATCCCAAGGGGGCCCAGTACTTC. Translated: CATSRDPKGAQYF. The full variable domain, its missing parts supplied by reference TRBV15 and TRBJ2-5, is DAMVIQNPRYQVTQFGKPVTLSCSQTLNHNVMYWYQQKSSQAPKLLFHYYDKDFNNEADTPDNFQSRRPNTSFCFLDIRSPGLGDTAMYLCATSRDPKGAQYFGPGTRLLVL.

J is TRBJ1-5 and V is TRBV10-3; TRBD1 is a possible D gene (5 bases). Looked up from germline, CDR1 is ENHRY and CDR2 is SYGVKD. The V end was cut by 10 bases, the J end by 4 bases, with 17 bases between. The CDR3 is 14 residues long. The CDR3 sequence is CANPVGALNQPQHF. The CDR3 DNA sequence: TGTGCCAACCCTGTTGGGGCCCTTAATCAGCCCCAGCATTTT.

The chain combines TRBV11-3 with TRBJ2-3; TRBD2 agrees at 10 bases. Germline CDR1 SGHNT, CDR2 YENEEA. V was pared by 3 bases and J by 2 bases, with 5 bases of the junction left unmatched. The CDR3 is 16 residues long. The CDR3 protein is CASSLESGGATDTQYF. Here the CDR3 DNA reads TGTGCCAGCAGCTTGGAAAGCGGGGGGGCCACAGATACGCAGTATTTT.

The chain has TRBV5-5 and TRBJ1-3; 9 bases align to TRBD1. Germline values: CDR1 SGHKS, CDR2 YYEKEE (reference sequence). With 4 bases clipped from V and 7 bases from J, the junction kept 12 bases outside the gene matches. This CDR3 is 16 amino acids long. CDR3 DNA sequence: TGTGCCAGCAGCCTACTCCGGGACAGGGTATTGAACACCATATATTTT. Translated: CASSLLRDRVLNTIYF.

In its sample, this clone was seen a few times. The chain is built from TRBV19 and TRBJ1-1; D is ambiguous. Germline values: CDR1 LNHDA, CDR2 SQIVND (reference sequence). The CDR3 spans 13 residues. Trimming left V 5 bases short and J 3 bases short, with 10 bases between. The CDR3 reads CASSLGPYTEAFF. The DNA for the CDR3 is TGTGCCAGTAGTCTGGGTCCGTACACTGAAGCTTTCTTT.

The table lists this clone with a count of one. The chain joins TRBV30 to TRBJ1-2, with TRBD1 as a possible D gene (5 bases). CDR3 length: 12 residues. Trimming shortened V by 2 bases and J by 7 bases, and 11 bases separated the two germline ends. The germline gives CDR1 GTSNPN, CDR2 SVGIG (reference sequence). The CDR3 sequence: CAWSPSGAGYTF. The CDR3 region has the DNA TGTGCCTGGAGTCCCTCTGGGGCTGGCTACACCTTC.

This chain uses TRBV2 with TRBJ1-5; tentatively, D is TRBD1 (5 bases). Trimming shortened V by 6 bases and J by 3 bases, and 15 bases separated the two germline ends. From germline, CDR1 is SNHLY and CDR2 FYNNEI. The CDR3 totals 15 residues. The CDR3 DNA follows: TGTGCCAGCAGCCCTGGACGGGGGTCCAATCAGCCCCAGCATTTT. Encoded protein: CASSPGRGSNQPQHF.

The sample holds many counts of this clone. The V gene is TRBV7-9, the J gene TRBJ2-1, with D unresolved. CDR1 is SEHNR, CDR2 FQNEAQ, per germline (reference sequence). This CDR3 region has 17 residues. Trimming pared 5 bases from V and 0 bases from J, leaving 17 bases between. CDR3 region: CASSPPLAKSSYNEQFF. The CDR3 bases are TGTGCCAGCAGCCCCCCCCTGGCGAAGAGCTCCTACAATGAGCAGTTCTTC.

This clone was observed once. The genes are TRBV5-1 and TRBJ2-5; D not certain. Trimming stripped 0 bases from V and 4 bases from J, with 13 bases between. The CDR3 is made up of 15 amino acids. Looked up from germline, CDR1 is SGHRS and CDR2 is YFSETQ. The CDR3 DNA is TGCGCCAGCAGCTTGGCCGATAGCATGACAGAGACCCAGTACTTC. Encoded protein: CASSLADSMTETQYF.

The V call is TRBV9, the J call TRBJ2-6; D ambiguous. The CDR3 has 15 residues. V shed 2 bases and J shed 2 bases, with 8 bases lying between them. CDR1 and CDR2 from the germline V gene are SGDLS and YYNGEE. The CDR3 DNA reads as TGTGCCAGCAGCGTGAAAGATACTGGGGCCAACGTCCTGACTTTC. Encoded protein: CASSVKDTGANVLTF. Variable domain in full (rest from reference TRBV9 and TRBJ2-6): DSGVTQTPKHLITATGQRVTLRCSPRSGDLSVYWYQQSLDQGLQFLIQYYNGEERAKGNILERFSAQQFPDLHSELNLSSLELGDSALYFCASSVKDTGANVLTFGAGSRLTVL.

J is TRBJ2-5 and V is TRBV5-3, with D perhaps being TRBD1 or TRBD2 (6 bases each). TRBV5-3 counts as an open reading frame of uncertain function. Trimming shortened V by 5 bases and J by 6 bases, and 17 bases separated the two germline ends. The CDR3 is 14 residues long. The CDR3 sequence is CARSWFAGGQTQYF. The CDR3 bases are TGTGCCAGAAGTTGGTTTGCCGGGGGCCAGACCCAGTACTTC.

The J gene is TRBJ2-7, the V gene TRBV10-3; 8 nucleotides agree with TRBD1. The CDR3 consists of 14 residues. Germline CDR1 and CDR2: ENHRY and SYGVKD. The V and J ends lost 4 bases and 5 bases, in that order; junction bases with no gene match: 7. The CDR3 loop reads CAISATGGSHEQYF. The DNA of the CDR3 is TGTGCCATCAGTGCCACAGGGGGTTCCCACGAGCAGTACTTC.

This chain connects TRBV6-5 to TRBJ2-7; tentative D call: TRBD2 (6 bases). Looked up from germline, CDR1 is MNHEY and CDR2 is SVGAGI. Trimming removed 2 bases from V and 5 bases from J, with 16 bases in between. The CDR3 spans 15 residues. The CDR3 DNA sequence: TGTGCCAGCAGTTACAGGAGGGGCCCAAGGGACGAGCAGTACTTC. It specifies CASSYRRGPRDEQYF.

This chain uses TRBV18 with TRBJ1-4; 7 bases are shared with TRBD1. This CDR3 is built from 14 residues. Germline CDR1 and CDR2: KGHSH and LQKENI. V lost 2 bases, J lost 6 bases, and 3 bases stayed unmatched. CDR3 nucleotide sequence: TGTGCCAGCTCACCAATAACAGGGGATGAAAAACTGTTTTTT. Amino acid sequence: CASSPITGDEKLFF.

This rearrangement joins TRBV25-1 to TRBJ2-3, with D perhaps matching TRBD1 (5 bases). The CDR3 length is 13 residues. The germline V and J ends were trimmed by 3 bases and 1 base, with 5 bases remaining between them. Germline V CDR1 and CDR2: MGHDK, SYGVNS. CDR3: CASSDRGTDTQYF. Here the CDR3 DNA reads TGTGCCAGCAGTGACAGGGGCACAGATACGCAGTATTTT.

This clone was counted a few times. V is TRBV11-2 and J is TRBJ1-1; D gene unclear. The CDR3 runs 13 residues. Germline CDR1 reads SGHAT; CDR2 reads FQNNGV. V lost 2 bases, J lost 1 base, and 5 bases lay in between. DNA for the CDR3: TGTGCCAGCAGCTTATGGGGGAACACTGAAGCTTTCTTT. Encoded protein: CASSLWGNTEAFF.

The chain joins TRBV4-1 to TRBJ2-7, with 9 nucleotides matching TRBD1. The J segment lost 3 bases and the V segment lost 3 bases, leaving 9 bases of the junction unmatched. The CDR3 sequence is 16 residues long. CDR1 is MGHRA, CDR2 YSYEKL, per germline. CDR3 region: CASSQRSGTGRYEQYF. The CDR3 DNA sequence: TGCGCCAGCAGCCAGCGGTCCGGGACAGGGCGCTACGAGCAGTACTTC.

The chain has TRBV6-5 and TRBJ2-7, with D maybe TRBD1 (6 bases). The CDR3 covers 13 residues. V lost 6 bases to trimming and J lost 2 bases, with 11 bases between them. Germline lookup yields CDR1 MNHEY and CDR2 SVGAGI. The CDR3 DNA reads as TGTGCCAGCAGCCCAGGGGTCACCTACGAGCAGTACTTC. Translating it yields CASSPGVTYEQYF.